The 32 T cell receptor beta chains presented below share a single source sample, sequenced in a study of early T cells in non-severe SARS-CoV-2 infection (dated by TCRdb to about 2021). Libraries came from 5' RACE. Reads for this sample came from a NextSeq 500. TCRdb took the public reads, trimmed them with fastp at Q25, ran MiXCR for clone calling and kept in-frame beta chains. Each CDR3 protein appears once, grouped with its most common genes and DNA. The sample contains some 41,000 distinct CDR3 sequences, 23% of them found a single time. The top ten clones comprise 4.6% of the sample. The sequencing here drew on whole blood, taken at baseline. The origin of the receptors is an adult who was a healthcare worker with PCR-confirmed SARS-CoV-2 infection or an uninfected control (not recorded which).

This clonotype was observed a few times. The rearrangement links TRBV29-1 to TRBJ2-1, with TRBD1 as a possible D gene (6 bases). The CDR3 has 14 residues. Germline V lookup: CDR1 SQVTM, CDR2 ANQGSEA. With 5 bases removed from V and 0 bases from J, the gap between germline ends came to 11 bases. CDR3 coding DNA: TGCAGCGTTACCGACAGGAGCTCCTACAATGAGCAGTTCTTC. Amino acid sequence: CSVTDRSSYNEQFF.

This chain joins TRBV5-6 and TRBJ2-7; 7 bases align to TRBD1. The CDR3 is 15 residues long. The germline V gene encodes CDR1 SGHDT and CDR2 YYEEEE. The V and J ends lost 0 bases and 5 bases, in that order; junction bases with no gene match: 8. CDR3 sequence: CASSLGVDRVHEQYF. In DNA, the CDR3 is TGTGCCAGCAGCTTGGGGGTTGACAGGGTCCACGAGCAGTACTTC.

The CDR3 DNA follows: TGTGCCAGCAGCGTAAGGGCAGCGGCCACCGGGGAGCTGTTTTTT. Protein: CASSVRAAATGELFF. The rearrangement joins TRBV9 to TRBJ2-2, with D possibly being TRBD2 (5 bases). Per the germline V gene, CDR1 is SGDLS and CDR2 is YYNGEE. The CDR3 runs 15 residues. V was trimmed by 1 base and J by 4 bases, leaving 11 bases between them.

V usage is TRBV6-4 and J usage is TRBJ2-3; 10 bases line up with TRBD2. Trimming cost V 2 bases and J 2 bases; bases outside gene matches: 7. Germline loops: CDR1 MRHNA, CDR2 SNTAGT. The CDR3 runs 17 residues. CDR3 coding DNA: TGTGCCAGCAGTGACGTCGGACTAGCGGAGACCACAGATACGCAGTATTTT. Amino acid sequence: CASSDVGLAETTDTQYF.

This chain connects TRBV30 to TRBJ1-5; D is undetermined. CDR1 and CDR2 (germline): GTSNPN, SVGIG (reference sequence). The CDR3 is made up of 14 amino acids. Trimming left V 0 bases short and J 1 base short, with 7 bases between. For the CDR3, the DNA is TGTGCCTGGAGTGTACGGGAGAGCAATCAGCCCCAGCATTTT. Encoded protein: CAWSVRESNQPQHF.

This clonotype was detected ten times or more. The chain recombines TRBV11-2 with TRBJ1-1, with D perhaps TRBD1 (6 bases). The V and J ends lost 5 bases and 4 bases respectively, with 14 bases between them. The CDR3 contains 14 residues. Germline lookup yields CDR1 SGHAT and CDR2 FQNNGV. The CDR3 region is CASSPVPGATEAFF. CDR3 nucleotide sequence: TGTGCCAGCAGCCCAGTGCCGGGGGCCACTGAAGCTTTCTTT.

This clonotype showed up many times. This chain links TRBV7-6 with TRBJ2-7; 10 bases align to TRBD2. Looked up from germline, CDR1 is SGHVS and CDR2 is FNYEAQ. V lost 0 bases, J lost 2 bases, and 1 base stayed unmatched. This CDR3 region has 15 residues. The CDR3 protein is CASSLASGGPYEQYF. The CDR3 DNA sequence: TGTGCCAGCAGCTTAGCTAGCGGGGGGCCCTACGAGCAGTACTTC. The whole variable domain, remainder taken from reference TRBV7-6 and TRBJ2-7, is GAGVSQSPRYKVTKRGQDVALRCDPISGHVSLYWYRQALGQGPEFLTYFNYEAQQDKSGLPNDRFSAERPEGSISTLTIQRTEQRDSAMYRCASSLASGGPYEQYFGPGTRLTVT.

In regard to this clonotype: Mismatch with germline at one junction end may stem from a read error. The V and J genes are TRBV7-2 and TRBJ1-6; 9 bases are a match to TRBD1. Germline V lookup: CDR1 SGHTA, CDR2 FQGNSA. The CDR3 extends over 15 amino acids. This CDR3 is CASSKGTGYSSPLHF. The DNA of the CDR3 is TGTGCCAGCAGCAAAGGGACAGGGTATAGTTCACCCCTCCACTTT.

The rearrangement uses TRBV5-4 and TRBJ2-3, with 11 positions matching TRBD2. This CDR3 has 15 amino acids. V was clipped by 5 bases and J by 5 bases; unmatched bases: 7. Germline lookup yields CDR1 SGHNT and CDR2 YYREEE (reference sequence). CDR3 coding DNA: TGTGCCAGCAGTTTAGCGGGGGGGCCAGGAGATACGCAGTATTTT. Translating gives CASSLAGGPGDTQYF.

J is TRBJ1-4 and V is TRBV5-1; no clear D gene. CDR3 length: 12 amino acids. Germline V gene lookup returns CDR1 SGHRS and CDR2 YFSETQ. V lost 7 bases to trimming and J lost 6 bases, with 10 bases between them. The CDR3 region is CASGWGDEKLFF. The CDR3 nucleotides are TGCGCCAGCGGATGGGGTGATGAAAAACTGTTTTTT. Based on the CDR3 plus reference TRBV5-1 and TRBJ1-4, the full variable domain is KAGVTQTPRYLIKTRGQQVTLSCSPISGHRSVSWYQQTPGQGLQFLFEYFSETQRNKGNFPGRFSGRQFSNSRSEMNVSTLELGDSALYLCASGWGDEKLFFGSGTQLSVL.

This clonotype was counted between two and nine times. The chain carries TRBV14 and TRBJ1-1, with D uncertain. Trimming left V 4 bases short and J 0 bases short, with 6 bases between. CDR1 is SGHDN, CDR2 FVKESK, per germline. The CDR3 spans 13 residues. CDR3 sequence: CASSLQMNTEAFF. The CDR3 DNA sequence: TGTGCCAGCAGCCTTCAGATGAACACTGAAGCTTTCTTT.

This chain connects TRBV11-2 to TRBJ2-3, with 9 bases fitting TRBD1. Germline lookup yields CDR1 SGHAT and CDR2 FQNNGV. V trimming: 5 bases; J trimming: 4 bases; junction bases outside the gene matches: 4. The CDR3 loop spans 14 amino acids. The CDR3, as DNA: TGTGCCAGCAGCACGGACAGGGGCGCAGATACGCAGTATTTT. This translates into CASSTDRGADTQYF. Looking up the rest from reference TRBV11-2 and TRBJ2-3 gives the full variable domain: EAGVAQSPRYKIIEKRQSVAFWCNPISGHATLYWYQQILGQGPKLLIQFQNNGVVDDSQLPKDRFSAERLKGVDSTLKIQPAKLEDSAVYLCASSTDRGADTQYFGPGTRLTVL.

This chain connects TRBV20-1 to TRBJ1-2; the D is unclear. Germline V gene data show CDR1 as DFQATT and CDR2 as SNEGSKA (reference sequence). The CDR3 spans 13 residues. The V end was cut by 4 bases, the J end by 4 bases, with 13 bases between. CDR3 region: CSATGRESYGYTF. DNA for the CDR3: TGCAGTGCTACCGGTCGGGAAAGCTATGGCTACACCTTC.

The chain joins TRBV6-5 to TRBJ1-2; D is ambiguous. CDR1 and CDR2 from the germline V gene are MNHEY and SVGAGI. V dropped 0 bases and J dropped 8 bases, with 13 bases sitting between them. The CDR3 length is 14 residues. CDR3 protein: CASSYSNAAQGYTF. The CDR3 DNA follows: TGTGCCAGCAGTTACTCGAATGCCGCGCAGGGCTACACCTTC.

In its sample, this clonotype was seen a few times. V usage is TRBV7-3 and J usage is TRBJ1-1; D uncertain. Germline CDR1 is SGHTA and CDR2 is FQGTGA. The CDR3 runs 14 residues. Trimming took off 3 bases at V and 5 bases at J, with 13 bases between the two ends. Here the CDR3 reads CASSLGPRGTEAFF. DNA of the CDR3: TGTGCCAGCAGCTTGGGCCCCCGTGGGACTGAAGCTTTCTTT.

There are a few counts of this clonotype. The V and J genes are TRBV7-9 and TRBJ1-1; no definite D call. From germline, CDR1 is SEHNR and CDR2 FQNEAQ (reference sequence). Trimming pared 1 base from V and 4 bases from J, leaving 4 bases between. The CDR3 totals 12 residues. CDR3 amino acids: CASSLDSTEAFF. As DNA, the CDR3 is TGTGCCAGCAGCTTAGATAGCACTGAAGCTTTCTTT.

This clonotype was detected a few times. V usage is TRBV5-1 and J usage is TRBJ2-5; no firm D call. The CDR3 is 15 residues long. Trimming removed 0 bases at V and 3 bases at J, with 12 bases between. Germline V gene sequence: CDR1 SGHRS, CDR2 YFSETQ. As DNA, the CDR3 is TGCGCCAGCAGCTTGGTAAGGGCTGACGAAGAGACCCAGTACTTC. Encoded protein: CASSLVRADEETQYF.

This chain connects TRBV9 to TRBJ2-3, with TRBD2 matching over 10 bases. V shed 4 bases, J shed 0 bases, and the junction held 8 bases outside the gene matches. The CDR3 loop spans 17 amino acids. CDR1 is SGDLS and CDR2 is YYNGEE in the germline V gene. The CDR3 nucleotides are TGTGCCAGCAGCCCAAGACTAGCGGGTACTAGCACAGATACGCAGTATTTT. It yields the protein CASSPRLAGTSTDTQYF.

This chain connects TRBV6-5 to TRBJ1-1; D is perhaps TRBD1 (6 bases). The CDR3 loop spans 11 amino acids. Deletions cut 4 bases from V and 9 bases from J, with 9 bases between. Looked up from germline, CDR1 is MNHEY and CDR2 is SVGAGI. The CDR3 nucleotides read TGTGCCAGCAGTTCAACAGGGCAAGCTTTCTTT. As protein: CASSSTGQAFF.

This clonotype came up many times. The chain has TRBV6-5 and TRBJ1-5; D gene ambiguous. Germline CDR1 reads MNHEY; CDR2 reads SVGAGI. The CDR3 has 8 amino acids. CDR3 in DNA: TGTGGAGGAATGCCCCAGCATTTT. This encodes CGGMPQHF.

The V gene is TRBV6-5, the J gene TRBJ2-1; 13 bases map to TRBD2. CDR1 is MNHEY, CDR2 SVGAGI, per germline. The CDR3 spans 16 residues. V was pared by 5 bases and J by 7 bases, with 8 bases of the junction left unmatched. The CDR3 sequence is CASSRRLAGGPNEQFF. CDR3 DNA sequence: TGTGCCAGCAGTCGCAGACTAGCGGGGGGTCCAAATGAGCAGTTCTTC.

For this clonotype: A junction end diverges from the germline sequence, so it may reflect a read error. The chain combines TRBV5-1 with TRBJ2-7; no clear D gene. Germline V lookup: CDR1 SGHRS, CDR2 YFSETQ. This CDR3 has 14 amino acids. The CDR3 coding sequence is TGTGCCAGCAGCTTGGAGCCAGGCGCCTACGAGCAGTACTTC. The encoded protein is CASSLEPGAYEQYF.

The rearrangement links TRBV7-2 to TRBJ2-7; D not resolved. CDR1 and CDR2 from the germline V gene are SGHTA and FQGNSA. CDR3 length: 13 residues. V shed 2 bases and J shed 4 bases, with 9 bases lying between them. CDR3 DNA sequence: TGTGCCAGCAGCTTAAACAATCCGTACGAGCAGTACTTC. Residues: CASSLNNPYEQYF.

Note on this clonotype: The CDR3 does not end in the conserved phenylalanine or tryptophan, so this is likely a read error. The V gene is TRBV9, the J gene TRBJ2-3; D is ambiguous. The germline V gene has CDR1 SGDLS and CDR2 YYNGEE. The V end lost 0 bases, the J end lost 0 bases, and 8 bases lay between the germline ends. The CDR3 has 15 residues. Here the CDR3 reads CASSVDGRSTDTQYL. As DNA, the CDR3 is TGTGCCAGCAGCGTAGACGGTAGGAGCACAGATACGCAGTATCTT.

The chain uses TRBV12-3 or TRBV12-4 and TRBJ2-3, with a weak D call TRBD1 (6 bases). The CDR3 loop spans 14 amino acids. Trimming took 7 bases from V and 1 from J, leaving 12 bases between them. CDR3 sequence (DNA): TGTGCCAGCAATCTGGGACACCGCACAGATACGCAGTATTTT. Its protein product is CASNLGHRTDTQYF.

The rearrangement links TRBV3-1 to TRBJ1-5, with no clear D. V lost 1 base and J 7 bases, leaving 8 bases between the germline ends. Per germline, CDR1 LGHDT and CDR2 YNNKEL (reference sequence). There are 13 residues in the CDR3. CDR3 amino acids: CASSQGGGQPQHF. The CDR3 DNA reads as TGTGCCAGCAGCCAAGGAGGAGGCCAGCCCCAGCATTTT.

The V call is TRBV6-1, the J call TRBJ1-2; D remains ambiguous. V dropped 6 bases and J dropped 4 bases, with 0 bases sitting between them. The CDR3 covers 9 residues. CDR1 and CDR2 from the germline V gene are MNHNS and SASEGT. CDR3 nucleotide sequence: TGTGCCAGCAGCTATGGCTACACCTTC. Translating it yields CASSYGYTF.

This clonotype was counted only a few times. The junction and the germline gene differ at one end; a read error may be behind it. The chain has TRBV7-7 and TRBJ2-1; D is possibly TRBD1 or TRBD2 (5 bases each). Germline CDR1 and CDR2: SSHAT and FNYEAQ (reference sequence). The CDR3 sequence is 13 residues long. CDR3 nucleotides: TGTGCTAGCAGCTTAGGGACGGAATTCGAGCAGTTCTTC. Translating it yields CASSLGTEFEQFF.

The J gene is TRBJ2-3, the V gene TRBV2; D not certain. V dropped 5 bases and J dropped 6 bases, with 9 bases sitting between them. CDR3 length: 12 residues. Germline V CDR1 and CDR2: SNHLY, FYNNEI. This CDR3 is CASSSRVDTQYF. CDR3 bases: TGTGCCAGCAGTAGTCGCGTGGATACGCAGTATTTT.

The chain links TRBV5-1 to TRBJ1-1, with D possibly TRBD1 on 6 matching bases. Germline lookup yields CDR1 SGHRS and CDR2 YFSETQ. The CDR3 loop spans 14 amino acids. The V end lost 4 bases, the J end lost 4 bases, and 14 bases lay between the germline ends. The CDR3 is CASSPDGGRTEAFF. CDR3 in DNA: TGCGCCAGCAGCCCGGATGGGGGGCGCACTGAAGCTTTCTTT. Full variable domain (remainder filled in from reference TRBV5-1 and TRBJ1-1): KAGVTQTPRYLIKTRGQQVTLSCSPISGHRSVSWYQQTPGQGLQFLFEYFSETQRNKGNFPGRFSGRQFSNSRSEMNVSTLELGDSALYLCASSPDGGRTEAFFGQGTRLTVV.

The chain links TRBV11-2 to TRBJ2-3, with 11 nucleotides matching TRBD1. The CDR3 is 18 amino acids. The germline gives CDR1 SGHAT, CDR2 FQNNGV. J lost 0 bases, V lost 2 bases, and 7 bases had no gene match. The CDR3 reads CASSLRTGGLPSTDTQYF. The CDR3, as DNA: TGTGCCAGCAGCTTAAGGACAGGGGGCCTCCCAAGCACAGATACGCAGTATTTT.

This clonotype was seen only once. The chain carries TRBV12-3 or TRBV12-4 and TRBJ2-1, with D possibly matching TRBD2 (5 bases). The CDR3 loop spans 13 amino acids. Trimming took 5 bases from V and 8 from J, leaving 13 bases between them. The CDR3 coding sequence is TGTGCCAGCAGTGTTACGGGATCCGATGAGCAGTTCTTC. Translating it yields CASSVTGSDEQFF.